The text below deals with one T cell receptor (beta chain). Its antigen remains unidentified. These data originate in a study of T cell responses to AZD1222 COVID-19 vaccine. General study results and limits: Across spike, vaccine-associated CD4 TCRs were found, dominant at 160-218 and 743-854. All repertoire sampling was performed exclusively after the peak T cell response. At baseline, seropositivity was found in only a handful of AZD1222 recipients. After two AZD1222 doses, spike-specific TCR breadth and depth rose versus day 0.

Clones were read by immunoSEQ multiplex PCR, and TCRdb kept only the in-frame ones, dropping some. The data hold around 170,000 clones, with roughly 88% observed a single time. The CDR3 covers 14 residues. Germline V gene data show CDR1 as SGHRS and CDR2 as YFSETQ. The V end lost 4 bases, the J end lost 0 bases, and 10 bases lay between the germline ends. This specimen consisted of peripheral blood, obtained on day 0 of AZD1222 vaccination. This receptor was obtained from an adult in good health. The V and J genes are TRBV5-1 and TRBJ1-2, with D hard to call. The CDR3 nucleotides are TGCGCCAGCAGCCTCTCGGGAACTAACTATGGCTACACCTTC. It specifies CASSLSGTNYGYTF.